Listed here is a single T cell receptor beta chain. The germline gives CDR1 DFQATT, CDR2 SNEGSKA (reference sequence). The CDR3 contains 14 residues. V was shortened by 0 bases and J by 10 bases, with 16 bases between the two germline ends. CDR3 and TCR beta VDJ profiling relied on genomic DNA as the template. From the reads, TCRdb called clonotypes with MiXCR, one entry per CDR3 protein. The sample includes hundreds of thousands of distinct CDR3 sequences, 65% to 80% of them seen just once. These data are taken from a study of CD8+CD57+ T cells in acquired aplastic anemia. Sequenced sample: sorted CD4+, CD8+, or CD8+CD57+ T cells (not recorded which) from PBMCs. The sequence was obtained from a human donor in good health, serving as a control. The gene calls are TRBV20-1 and TRBJ2-1; a weak D match, TRBD2 (7 bases). CDR3 protein: CSARDPRGGGEQFF. CDR3 nucleotide sequence: TGCAGTGCTAGAGATCCCCGGGGAGGGGGGGAGCAGTTCTTC.